The 30 T cell receptor beta chains below come from one sample, sequenced in a study of identifying expanded T cells in peripheral blood. Clones were sequenced by immunoSEQ multiplex PCR, and TCRdb holds only the in-frame ones, with some missing. The sample holds 60,000 or so clones, under 85% seen once. The sample comprised blood. The receptors shown here come from a person aged 18 to 75 in good health.

This clone turned up a few times. This chain connects TRBV27 to TRBJ2-5, with 9 bases lining up with TRBD2. The length of the CDR3 is 15 residues. J was trimmed by 4 bases and V by 0 bases; bases with no gene match: 3. CDR1 and CDR2 (germline): MNHEY, SMNVEV (reference sequence). The CDR3 nucleotides are TGTGCCAGCAGTTTATCGATGGGACTAGCAGAGACCCAGTACTTC. Protein: CASSLSMGLAETQYF.

This rearrangement joins TRBV5-5 to TRBJ2-7; D ambiguous. V dropped 4 bases and J dropped 4 bases, with 6 bases sitting between them. Germline values: CDR1 SGHKS, CDR2 YYEKEE (reference sequence). CDR3 length: 11 residues. The CDR3 nucleotides read TGTGCCAGCAGCCCCATATACGAGCAGTACTTC. Its protein product is CASSPIYEQYF.

The chain joins TRBV10-1 to TRBJ2-1; 8 bases are shared with TRBD1. CDR1 is WNHNN and CDR2 is SYGVQD in the germline V gene (reference sequence). The CDR3 contains 13 residues. Trimming took 6 bases from V and 6 from J; bases not matched to a gene: 4. The CDR3 reads CASSQGAGNEQFF. The CDR3 nucleotides read TGCGCCAGCAGCCAGGGGGCCGGCAATGAGCAGTTCTTC.

The chain recombines TRBV14 with TRBJ2-1; 9 bases fit TRBD2. The germline gives CDR1 SGHDN, CDR2 FVKESK. This CDR3 has 16 residues. Trimming at V came to 1 base and at J to 5 bases, leaving 6 bases not matched to a gene. The CDR3 here is CASSQGNLAGNNEQFF. The CDR3 DNA reads as TGTGCCAGCAGCCAAGGTAACCTAGCGGGGAACAATGAGCAGTTCTTC.

The J gene is TRBJ1-1, the V gene TRBV2; no reliable D call. CDR1 and CDR2 from the germline V gene are SNHLY and FYNNEI. V was trimmed by 10 bases and J by 0 bases, leaving 12 bases between them. The CDR3 runs 13 residues. The CDR3 nucleotides read TGTGCCACCGTACAGATATTGAACACTGAAGCTTTCTTT. The encoded protein is CATVQILNTEAFF.

CDR3 amino acids: CASSPWPAGGLGKNIQYF. CDR3 in DNA: TGTGCCAGCAGCCCGTGGCCAGCGGGAGGGTTGGGCAAAAACATTCAGTACTTC. The J gene is TRBJ2-4, the V gene TRBV7-8, with 10 bases that match TRBD2. This CDR3 spans 18 amino acids. The V segment lost 5 bases and the J segment 3 bases; nucleotides outside the gene matches: 13. Germline V lookup: CDR1 SGHVS, CDR2 FQNEAQ. The full variable domain, completed using reference TRBV7-8 and TRBJ2-4, is GAGVSQSPRYKVAKRGQDVALRCDPISGHVSLFWYQQALGQGPEFLTYFQNEAQLDKSGLPSDRFFAERPEGSVSTLKIQRTQQEDSAVYLCASSPWPAGGLGKNIQYFGAGTRLSVL.

The chain is built from TRBV7-6 and TRBJ1-1; TRBD1 is a possible D gene (6 bases). CDR1 is SGHVS and CDR2 is FNYEAQ in the germline V gene. Trimming removed 7 bases at V and 5 bases at J, with 17 bases between. The CDR3 runs 14 residues. CDR3: CASTPSGAGTEAFF. The CDR3 DNA reads as TGTGCCAGCACCCCGTCGGGGGCTGGAACTGAAGCTTTCTTT.

As DNA, the CDR3 is TGTGCCAGCAGCTTAGGTATGCTCTCCCAGGATACGCAGTATTTT. It codes for CASSLGMLSQDTQYF. This chain links TRBV7-8 with TRBJ2-3; D is ambiguous. This CDR3 has 15 residues. Germline V CDR1 and CDR2: SGHVS, FQNEAQ. Trimming took off 1 base at V and 6 bases at J, with 14 bases between the two ends.

This clone was picked up a small number of times. The gene calls are TRBV19 and TRBJ1-5; tentative D call: TRBD1 (6 bases). CDR3 length: 16 residues. Germline CDR1 is LNHDA and CDR2 is SQIVND (reference sequence). V was clipped by 5 bases and J by 3 bases, with 17 bases between them. In nucleotides, the CDR3 is TGTGCCAGTAGTGCGATGAAACAGGGCCTCAATCAGCCCCAGCATTTT. Its protein is CASSAMKQGLNQPQHF. Based on the CDR3 plus reference TRBV19 and TRBJ1-5, the full variable domain is DGGITQSPKYLFRKEGQNVTLSCEQNLNHDAMYWYRQDPGQGLRLIYYSQIVNDFQKGDIAEGYSVSREKKESFPLTVTSAQKNPTAFYLCASSAMKQGLNQPQHFGDGTRLSIL.

The rearrangement joins TRBV7-9 to TRBJ1-2; the D gene is possibly TRBD1 (6 bases). The CDR3 totals 13 residues. The germline V and J ends were trimmed by 1 base and 8 bases, with 11 bases remaining between them. CDR1 and CDR2 (germline): SEHNR, FQNEAQ (reference sequence). The DNA for the CDR3 is TGTGCCAGCAGCTTAGACAGGGCGAAAGGCTACACCTTC. Protein product: CASSLDRAKGYTF.

V usage is TRBV25-1 and J usage is TRBJ1-2; TRBD1 is a possible D gene (5 bases). Trimming removed 6 bases at V and 1 base at J, with 12 bases between. This CDR3 is 14 amino acids long. Germline V lookup: CDR1 MGHDK, CDR2 SYGVNS. The CDR3 spells CASRTGGVNYGYTF. The CDR3 DNA follows: TGTGCCAGCAGGACGGGGGGGGTTAACTATGGCTACACCTTC.

The rearrangement joins TRBV6-6 to TRBJ1-1; D is uncertain. The V end lost 6 bases, the J end lost 5 bases, and 19 bases lay between the germline ends. The CDR3 runs to 15 residues. Germline V lookup: CDR1 MNHNY, CDR2 SVGAGI (reference sequence). Here the CDR3 reads CASSLSLTQPTEAFF. The CDR3, as DNA: TGTGCCAGCAGCCTCAGCTTGACTCAACCTACTGAAGCTTTCTTT.

The CDR3 sequence: CASSLSSNQPQHF. In nucleotides, the CDR3 is TGTGCCAGCAGCTTAAGTAGCAATCAGCCCCAGCATTTT. The rearrangement joins TRBV7-3 to TRBJ1-5, with D unresolved. V lost 1 base and J 0 bases, leaving 1 base between the germline ends. The CDR3 length is 13 residues. Germline V gene sequence: CDR1 SGHTA, CDR2 FQGTGA. The whole variable domain, remainder taken from reference TRBV7-3 and TRBJ1-5, is GAGVSQTPSNKVTEKGKYVELRCDPISGHTALYWYRQSLGQGPEFLIYFQGTGAADDSGLPNDRFFAVRPEGSVSTLKIQRTERGDSAVYLCASSLSSNQPQHFGDGTRLSIL.

This clone was observed once. CDR3 nucleotides: TGTGCCAGCAGCTTAGTACTAGTGGGAGAGACCCAGTACTTC. It encodes CASSLVLVGETQYF. V usage is TRBV7-2 and J usage is TRBJ2-5; D might be TRBD2 (5 bases). This CDR3 contains 14 residues. V was clipped by 1 base and J by 4 bases, with 10 bases between them. Per germline, CDR1 SGHTA and CDR2 FQGNSA. Drawing the rest from reference TRBV7-2 and TRBJ2-5, the complete variable domain is GAGVSQSPSNKVTEKGKDVELRCDPISGHTALYWYRQSLGQGLEFLIYFQGNSAPDKSGLPSDRFSAERTGGSVSTLTIQRTQQEDSAVYLCASSLVLVGETQYFGPGTRLLVL.

V is TRBV4-3 and J is TRBJ1-2, with no clear D. Germline V gene data show CDR1 as LGHNA and CDR2 as YSLEER. V shed 1 base and J shed 10 bases, with 10 bases lying between them. This CDR3 is built from 12 residues. In nucleotides, the CDR3 is TGCGCCAGCAGCCAAGGTCGGCAAGACTACACCTTC. Encoded protein: CASSQGRQDYTF.

This clone appeared a single time. The chain employs TRBV2 and TRBJ2-3; no definite D call. V lost 3 bases and J lost 3, with 10 bases in between. The V gene's germline CDR1 is SNHLY and CDR2 FYNNEI. This CDR3 comprises 14 residues. The CDR3 DNA follows: TGTGCCAGCAGTGACCAAGACGGGACAGATACGCAGTATTTT. Translated: CASSDQDGTDTQYF.

This clone was counted only a few times. The chain links TRBV6-5 to TRBJ1-1, with D perhaps TRBD1 (6 bases). Germline V gene sequence: CDR1 MNHEY, CDR2 SVGAGI. The CDR3 has 15 residues. With 4 bases removed from V and 1 base from J, the gap between germline ends came to 13 bases. This CDR3 reads CASSSTRTANTEAFF. The CDR3 DNA reads TGTGCCAGCAGTTCCACTAGGACAGCGAACACTGAAGCTTTCTTT.

The count of this clone is one. This chain connects TRBV19 to TRBJ2-7; 14 bases map to TRBD2. Germline assignment: CDR1 LNHDA and CDR2 SQIVND (reference sequence). This CDR3 contains 16 residues. The ends lost 4 bases at V and 2 bases at J; junction bases unmatched: 4. CDR3 bases: TGTGCCAGTAGTACGGAGGGACTAGCGGGAGCCTACGAGCAGTACTTC. This encodes CASSTEGLAGAYEQYF.

This clone has only one observation. The chain employs TRBV5-4 and TRBJ2-3, with 10 bases identical to TRBD2. CDR1 and CDR2 (germline): SGHNT, YYREEE (reference sequence). This CDR3 spans 15 amino acids. Trimming removed 2 bases from V and 5 bases from J; junction bases left unmatched: 5. CDR3 loop: CASSLAGGRVDTQYF. CDR3 nucleotides: TGTGCCAGCAGCTTAGCGGGAGGGCGGGTAGATACGCAGTATTTT.

V gene TRBV4-1 combines with J gene TRBJ2-7; TRBD1 is a possible D gene (5 bases). The CDR3 runs 14 residues. Trimming shortened V by 2 bases and J by 5 bases, and 13 bases separated the two germline ends. Germline V lookup: CDR1 MGHRA, CDR2 YSYEKL. This chain's CDR3 is CASSQRMGPHEQYF. The CDR3, as DNA: TGCGCCAGCAGCCAAAGAATGGGGCCGCACGAGCAGTACTTC.

The chain employs TRBV4-3 and TRBJ2-2; a weak D match, TRBD2 (7 bases). Trimming took off 2 bases at V and 6 bases at J, with 25 bases between the two ends. The germline CDR1 and CDR2 sequences are LGHNA and YSLEER. The CDR3 length is 19 residues. CDR3 sequence reads: CASSQKGGPGHKGPGELFF. DNA of the CDR3: TGCGCCAGCAGCCAAAAGGGGGGGCCGGGACACAAGGGCCCCGGGGAGCTGTTTTTT.

Only a few counts were recorded for this clone. This chain links TRBV6-4 with TRBJ2-2; the D is unclear. The V gene lost 3 bases and the J gene lost 7 bases, with 12 bases spanning the gap. This CDR3 has 14 amino acids. Germline V gene lookup returns CDR1 MRHNA and CDR2 SNTAGT. CDR3 DNA sequence: TGTGCCAGCAGTGAATCGGAAGGGATCGGGGAGCTGTTTTTT. Its translation: CASSESEGIGELFF.

This chain joins TRBV2 and TRBJ2-7, with unresolved D. From germline, CDR1 is SNHLY and CDR2 FYNNEI. Trimming pared 8 bases from V and 1 base from J, leaving 6 bases between. There are 11 residues in the CDR3. Here the CDR3 DNA reads TGTGCCAGCTGGGGTTCCTACGAGCAGTACTTC. This encodes CASWGSYEQYF.

The V call is TRBV7-9, the J call TRBJ1-1; 9 bases match TRBD1. The V gene end was trimmed by 8 bases and the J gene end by 6 bases; junction bases not matched to a gene: 7. Germline-derived CDR1 and CDR2 are SEHNR and FQNEAQ (reference sequence). The CDR3 consists of 13 residues. CDR3 nucleotide sequence: TGTGCCAGCCGACAGGGGGGCTCCTCTGAAGCTTTCTTT. This sequence encodes CASRQGGSSEAFF.

CDR3 protein: CASSLEASGVNTGELFF. CDR3 DNA: TGCGCCAGCAGCTTGGAGGCTAGCGGAGTGAACACCGGGGAGCTGTTTTTT. The chain recombines TRBV5-1 with TRBJ2-2, with 7 nucleotides matching TRBD2. Germline-derived CDR1 and CDR2 are SGHRS and YFSETQ. The CDR3 has 17 amino acids. Trimming took 0 bases from V and 1 from J; bases not matched to a gene: 6.

CDR3 in amino acids: CASSSGASKNGNTIYF. Here the CDR3 DNA reads TGTGCCAGCAGCAGCGGGGCTTCGAAGAATGGAAACACCATATATTTT. The V gene is TRBV7-8, the J gene TRBJ1-3, with D possibly matching TRBD1 (5 bases). V was trimmed by 5 bases and J by 3 bases, leaving 17 bases between them. This CDR3 comprises 16 residues. Germline CDR1 is SGHVS and CDR2 is FQNEAQ.

J is TRBJ1-1 and V is TRBV11-3; tentative D call: TRBD1 (5 bases). This CDR3 is 14 amino acids long. V lost 6 bases, J lost 4 bases, and 15 bases lay in between. The germline V gene has CDR1 SGHNT and CDR2 YENEEA. This chain's CDR3 is CASRKQGTGTEAFF. Here the CDR3 DNA reads TGTGCCAGCAGGAAGCAAGGGACGGGCACTGAAGCTTTCTTT.

The V call is TRBV7-2, the J call TRBJ2-3, with unresolved D. The V end lost 0 bases, the J end lost 0 bases, and 4 bases lay between the germline ends. CDR1 and CDR2 from the germline V gene are SGHTA and FQGNSA. This CDR3 comprises 14 residues. This CDR3 reads CASSLAGSTDTQYF. CDR3 bases: TGTGCCAGCAGCTTAGCGGGAAGCACAGATACGCAGTATTTT.

The chain recombines TRBV11-2 with TRBJ2-3, with 8 bases aligning to TRBD1. Losses at the gene ends were 1 base for V and 2 bases for J; bases not matched to a gene: 2. The CDR3 loop spans 15 amino acids. The germline CDR1 and CDR2 sequences are SGHAT and FQNNGV. CDR3 DNA: TGTGCCAGCAGCTTAGGGCAGGGGGCCACAGATACGCAGTATTTT. It is translated as CASSLGQGATDTQYF. Variable domain in full (rest from reference TRBV11-2 and TRBJ2-3): EAGVAQSPRYKIIEKRQSVAFWCNPISGHATLYWYQQILGQGPKLLIQFQNNGVVDDSQLPKDRFSAERLKGVDSTLKIQPAKLEDSAVYLCASSLGQGATDTQYFGPGTRLTVL.

The CDR3 reads CASSLTVGTSGRTEQFF. In DNA, the CDR3 is TGTGCCAGCAGCTTAACAGTGGGGACTAGCGGGAGGACGGAGCAGTTCTTC. The V gene is TRBV7-2, the J gene TRBJ2-1, with 15 bases aligning to TRBD2. Germline V gene lookup returns CDR1 SGHTA and CDR2 FQGNSA. Trimming removed 2 bases from V and 10 bases from J; junction bases left unmatched: 9. CDR3 length: 17 amino acids.